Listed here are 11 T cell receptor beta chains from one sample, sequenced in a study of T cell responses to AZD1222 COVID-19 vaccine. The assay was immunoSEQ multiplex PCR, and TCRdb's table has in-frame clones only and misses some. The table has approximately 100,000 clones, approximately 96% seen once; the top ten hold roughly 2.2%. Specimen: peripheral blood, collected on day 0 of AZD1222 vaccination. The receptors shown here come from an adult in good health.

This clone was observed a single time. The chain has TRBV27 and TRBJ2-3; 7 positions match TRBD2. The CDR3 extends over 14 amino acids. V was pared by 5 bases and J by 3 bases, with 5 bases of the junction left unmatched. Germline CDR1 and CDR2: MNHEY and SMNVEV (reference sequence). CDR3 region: CASSLGTTTDTQYF. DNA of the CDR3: TGTGCCAGCAGTCTAGGGACTACTACAGATACGCAGTATTTT.

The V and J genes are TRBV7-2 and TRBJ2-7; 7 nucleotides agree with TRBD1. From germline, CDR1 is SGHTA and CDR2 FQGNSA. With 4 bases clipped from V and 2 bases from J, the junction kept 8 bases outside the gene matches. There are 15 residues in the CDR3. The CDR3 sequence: CASSWGSGTAYEQYF. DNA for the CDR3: TGTGCCAGCAGCTGGGGTTCTGGGACAGCCTACGAGCAGTACTTC.

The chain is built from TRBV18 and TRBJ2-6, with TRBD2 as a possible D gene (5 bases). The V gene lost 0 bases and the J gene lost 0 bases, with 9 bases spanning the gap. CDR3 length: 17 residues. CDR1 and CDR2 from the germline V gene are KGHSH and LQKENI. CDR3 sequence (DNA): TGTGCCAGCTCACCACCCGGGGTCCCCTCTGGGGCCAACGTCCTGACTTTC. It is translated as CASSPPGVPSGANVLTF.

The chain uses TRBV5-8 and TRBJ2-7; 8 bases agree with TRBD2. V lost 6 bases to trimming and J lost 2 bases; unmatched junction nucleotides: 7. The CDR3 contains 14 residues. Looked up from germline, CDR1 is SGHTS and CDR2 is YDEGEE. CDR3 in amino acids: CASIRPTSAYEQYF. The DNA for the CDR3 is TGTGCCAGCATCCGCCCGACTAGCGCCTACGAGCAGTACTTC.

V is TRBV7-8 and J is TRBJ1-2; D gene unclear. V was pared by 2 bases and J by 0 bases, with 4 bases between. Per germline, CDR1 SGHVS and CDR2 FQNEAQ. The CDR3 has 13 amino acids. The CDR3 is CASSLTANYGYTF. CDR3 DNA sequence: TGTGCCAGCAGCTTAACAGCTAACTATGGCTACACCTTC.

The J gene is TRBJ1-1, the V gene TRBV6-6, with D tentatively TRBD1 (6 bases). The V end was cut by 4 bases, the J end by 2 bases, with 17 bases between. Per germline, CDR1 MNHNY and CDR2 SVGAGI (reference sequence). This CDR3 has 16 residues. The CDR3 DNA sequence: TGTGCCAGCAGTTTAGGGCAGGGGATCCCTAACACTGAAGCTTTCTTT. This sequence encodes CASSLGQGIPNTEAFF.

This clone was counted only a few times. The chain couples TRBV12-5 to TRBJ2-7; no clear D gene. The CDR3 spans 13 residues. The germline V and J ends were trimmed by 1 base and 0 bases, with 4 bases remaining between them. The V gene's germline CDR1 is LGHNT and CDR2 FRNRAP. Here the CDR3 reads CASGLGTSYEQYF. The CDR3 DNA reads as TGTGCTAGTGGTTTGGGTACCTCCTACGAGCAGTACTTC.

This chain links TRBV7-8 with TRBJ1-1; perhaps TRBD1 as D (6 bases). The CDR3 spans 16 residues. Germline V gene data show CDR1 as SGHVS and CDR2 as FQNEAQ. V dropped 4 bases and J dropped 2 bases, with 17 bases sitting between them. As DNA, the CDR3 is TGTGCCAGCAGCTCGACCAGGGGTCTCTCAAACACTGAAGCTTTCTTT. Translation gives CASSSTRGLSNTEAFF.

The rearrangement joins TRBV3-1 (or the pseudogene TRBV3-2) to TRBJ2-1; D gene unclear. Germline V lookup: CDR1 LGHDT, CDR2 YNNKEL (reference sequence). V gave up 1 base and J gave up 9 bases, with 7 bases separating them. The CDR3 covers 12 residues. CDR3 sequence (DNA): TGTGCCAGCAGCCAAGTTAGTTCTGAGCAGTTCTTC. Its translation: CASSQVSSEQFF.

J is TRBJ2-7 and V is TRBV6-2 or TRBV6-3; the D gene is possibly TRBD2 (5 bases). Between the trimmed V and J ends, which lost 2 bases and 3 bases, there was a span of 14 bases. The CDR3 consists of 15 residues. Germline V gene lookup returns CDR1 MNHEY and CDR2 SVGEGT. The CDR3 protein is CASSYEGSRRYEQYF. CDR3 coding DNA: TGTGCCAGCAGTTACGAGGGTTCACGGCGCTACGAGCAGTACTTC.

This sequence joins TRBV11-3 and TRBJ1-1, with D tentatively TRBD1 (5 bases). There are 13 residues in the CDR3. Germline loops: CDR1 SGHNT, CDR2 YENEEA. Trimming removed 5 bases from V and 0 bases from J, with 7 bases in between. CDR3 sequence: CASSRQMNTEAFF. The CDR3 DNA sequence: TGTGCCAGCAGCCGACAGATGAACACTGAAGCTTTCTTT.